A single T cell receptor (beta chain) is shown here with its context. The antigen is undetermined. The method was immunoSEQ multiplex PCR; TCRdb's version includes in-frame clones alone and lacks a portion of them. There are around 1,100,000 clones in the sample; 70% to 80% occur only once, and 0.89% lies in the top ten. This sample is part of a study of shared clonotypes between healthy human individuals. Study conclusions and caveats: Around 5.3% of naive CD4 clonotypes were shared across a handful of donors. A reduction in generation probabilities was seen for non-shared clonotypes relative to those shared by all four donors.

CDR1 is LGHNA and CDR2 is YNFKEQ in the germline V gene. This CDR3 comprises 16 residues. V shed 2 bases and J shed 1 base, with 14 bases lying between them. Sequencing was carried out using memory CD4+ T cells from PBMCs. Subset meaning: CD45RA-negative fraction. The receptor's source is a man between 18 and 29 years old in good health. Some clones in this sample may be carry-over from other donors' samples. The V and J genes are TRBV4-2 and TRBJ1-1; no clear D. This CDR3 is CASSQRQAVRNTEAFF. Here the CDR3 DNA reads TGTGCCAGCAGCCAACGGCAGGCGGTTCGGAACACTGAAGCTTTCTTT.